This T cell receptor (beta chain) originates from a study of T cells in Graves' hyperthyroidism and ophthalmopathy. This clonotype was picked up many times. As yet, its antigen is unknown. Study-wide results and limits: Most thyroid-expanded clonotypes above 0.001 were also found in blood.

Trimming cost V 4 bases and J 3 bases, with 19 bases left between them. Germline-derived CDR1 and CDR2 are LGHDT and YNNKEL (reference sequence). The CDR3 runs to 16 residues. Authors of the study amplified TCR beta CDR3 regions from RNA transcripts. The HTBI set primed first-round TCR CDR3 RT-PCR. From the multiplex PCR reads, TCRdb called clonotypes with MiXCR, one entry per CDR3 protein. This table holds a few hundred thousand distinct CDR3 sequences, roughly 13% found once. Those with hyperthyroidism were 18 to 65 years old, newly diagnosed, and ill for under 2 months. The sequence derives from a man younger than 40 with Graves' hyperthyroidism that later progressed to Graves' ophthalmopathy. The rearrangement uses TRBV3-1 and TRBJ2-7; TRBD1 is a possible D gene (5 bases). Material for sequencing was blood. The CDR3 here is CASSPFVWGAGYEQYF. CDR3 bases: TGTGCCAGCAGCCCCTTCGTCTGGGGCGCAGGCTACGAGCAGTACTTC.